Listed below are T cell receptor beta chains from one sample, sequenced in a study of beta chain features in type 1 diabetes. Using immunoSEQ multiplex PCR, the repertoire was profiled, and TCRdb retains in-frame clones only, with some absent. There are about 150,000 clones in the sample; roughly a tenth occur only once, and roughly 0.74% lies in the top ten. Sequencing used central memory CD4+ T cells from blood. These receptors were obtained from a man aged 18 to 30 in good health. Each CDR3 is given with its conserved first and last residue. The D gene is left open where the match is weak. Clone size, where shown, is once, few, many, or a class for clones that have expanded.

V	D	size	J	DNA	CDR3
TRBV6-5	.	few	TRBJ1-2	TGTGCCAGCAGGGGAAGCAGGGGCCGGTATGGCTACACCTTC	CASRGSRGRYGYTF
TRBV5-5	TRBD1	few	TRBJ2-6	TGTGCGAAGACAGGGGGCCTCTCTGGGGCCAACGTCCTGACTTTC	CAKTGGLSGANVLTF
TRBV4-2	.	few	TRBJ2-2	TGTGCCAGCAGCCAAGTTGCGGCCGGCGGGGAGCTGTTTTTT	CASSQVAAGGELFF
TRBV2	.	few	TRBJ2-3	TGTGCCAGCAGCGCGGTCTCGCGGGCTAGCACAGATACGCAGTATTTT	CASSAVSRASTDTQYF
TRBV2	TRBD1	.	TRBJ2-7	TGTGCCAGCACCAGGACAGGGAGCTCCTACGAGCAGTACTTC	CASTRTGSSYEQYF
TRBV10-2	.	.	TRBJ1-2	TGCGCCAGCAGTGAAATCGCCGGTTATGGCTACACCTTC	CASSEIAGYGYTF
TRBV9	TRBD1	.	TRBJ1-5	TGTGCCAGCAGCTTGGGTAGGGGGCATCAGCCCCAGCATTTT	CASSLGRGHQPQHF
TRBV7-9	.	few	TRBJ2-7	TGTGCCAGCAGTTTTCAGACAGGACTCTACGAGCAGTACTTC	CASSFQTGLYEQYF
TRBV14	.	.	TRBJ2-7	TGTGCCAGCAGCCAAGATCAGGGCCTCGAGCAGTACTTC	CASSQDQGLEQYF
TRBV5-1	.	.	TRBJ2-7	TGCGCCAGCAGCTTGGACCACAGCTCCTACGAGCAGTACTTC	CASSLDHSSYEQYF
TRBV7-2	TRBD1	few	TRBJ1-2	TGTGCCAGCAGCTTAAGACAGGGGGCAGGCTATGGCTACACCTTC	CASSLRQGAGYGYTF
TRBV7-2	TRBD2	few	TRBJ2-1	TGTGCCAGCCGGTTGGGGGGGGGTATTAGGTCCTACAATGAGCAGTTCTTC	CASRLGGGIRSYNEQFF
TRBV6-5	.	.	TRBJ2-5	TGTGCCAGCAGTTACGCCACCGGGCAGGGAGAGACCCAGTACTTC	CASSYATGQGETQYF
TRBV18	TRBD1	.	TRBJ2-7	TGTGCCAGCTCACCAGCGACAGGGTACGAGCAGTACTTC	CASSPATGYEQYF
TRBV7-3	.	few	TRBJ1-5	TGTGCCAGCAGCCCCTCACTCAGCGCTCAGCCCCAGCATTTT	CASSPSLSAQPQHF
TRBV10-1	TRBD2	.	TRBJ2-5	TGCGCCAGCAGTGAGTCGGCGGGGGGGCTGGAGACCCAGTACTTC	CASSESAGGLETQYF
TRBV6-5	TRBD1	once	TRBJ1-6	TGTGCCAGCACCGGGACAGTTAATTCACCCCTCCACTTT	CASTGTVNSPLHF
TRBV9	TRBD2	few	TRBJ2-5	TGTGCCAGCAGCGCTAGCGGGGGGGAAGGGACCCAGTACTTC	CASSASGGEGTQYF
TRBV30	TRBD2	.	TRBJ2-1	TGTGCCTGGAGTGTACGTCTAGCGGGGACAAGCTCCTACAATGAGCAGTTCTTC	CAWSVRLAGTSSYNEQFF
TRBV4-3	TRBD2	.	TRBJ2-3	TGCGCCAGCAGCCAAGAAATGACTAGCGGGACCCGCACAGATACGCAGTATTTT	CASSQEMTSGTRTDTQYF
TRBV7-8	.	.	TRBJ2-7	TGTGCCAGCAGCTTACCCTCGAGGGTCTACGAGCAGTACTTC	CASSLPSRVYEQYF
TRBV5-1	TRBD2	.	TRBJ2-1	TGCGCCAGCAACGGACTAGCGGGGGGGAGGAATGAGCAGTTCTTC	CASNGLAGGRNEQFF
TRBV28	.	few	TRBJ1-5	TGTGCCAGCAGTCCCCCTAGGGGGAATCAGCCCCAGCATTTT	CASSPPRGNQPQHF
TRBV6-5	.	.	TRBJ2-2	TGTGCCAGCAGACCGACTTTCACCGGGGAGCTGTTTTTT	CASRPTFTGELFF
TRBV27	.	.	TRBJ2-7	TGTGCCAGCTCCACACAGGGACGTGCCGAGCAGTACTTC	CASSTQGRAEQYF
TRBV7-3	TRBD2	.	TRBJ2-3	TGTGCCAGCAGTCTAGCGGGGAGCGGAGATACGCAGTATTTT	CASSLAGSGDTQYF